The rows below give T cell receptor beta chains drawn from one sample of a study of cytomegalovirus exposure and HLA in healthy donors. Some clones are missing from TCRdb's copy, which holds only in-frame ones; the method was immunoSEQ multiplex PCR. The profile shows fewer than 200,000 clones, 85% of them singletons. Material: PBMCs. The receptors come from a man aged 18 to 35 in good health and CMV-seropositive. Both conserved end residues are part of each CDR3. A D gene is named only where the DNA matches it firmly. Where a row states a size, it is once, few, many or the class of an expanded clone; other rows omit it.

j_gene | abundance | d_gene | v_gene | CDR3aa | CDR3nt
TRBJ2-5 | NA | NA | TRBV7-2 | CASSLDLLRETQYF | TGTGCCAGCAGCTTAGACCTACTTCGGGAGACCCAGTACTTC
TRBJ2-7 | few | NA | TRBV5-1 | CASSLNTPSYEQYF | TGCGCCAGCAGCTTGAACACCCCCTCCTACGAGCAGTACTTC
TRBJ1-6 | NA | TRBD1 | TRBV28 | CASSSTGQQDSPLHF | TGTGCCAGCAGTTCCACGGGACAGCAGGATTCACCCCTCCACTTT
TRBJ1-1 | once | NA | TRBV18 | CASQNRDEGWNTEAFF | TGTGCCAGCCAGAACAGGGATGAAGGATGGAACACTGAAGCTTTCTTT
TRBJ1-2 | NA | NA | TRBV19 | CASREGLYGYTF | TGTGCCAGTAGGGAGGGCCTGTATGGCTACACCTTC
TRBJ1-1 | NA | NA | TRBV6-5 | CASSYRTGESNTEAFF | TGTGCCAGCAGTTACCGTACAGGAGAATCGAACACTGAAGCTTTCTTT
TRBJ2-1 | NA | TRBD2 | TRBV6-5 | CASRAGDRDEQFF | TGTGCCAGCAGAGCGGGGGATAGGGATGAGCAGTTCTTC
TRBJ2-2 | NA | TRBD1 | TRBV28 | CASSSSGTGAGELFF | TGTGCCAGCAGTTCCTCCGGGACAGGGGCCGGGGAGCTGTTTTTT
TRBJ2-5 | NA | TRBD1 | TRBV5-5 | CASSLASRQGQTQYF | TGTGCCAGCAGCTTGGCCAGTCGACAGGGGCAGACCCAGTACTTC
TRBJ2-7 | NA | TRBD1 | TRBV7-9 | CASSAQGDYEQYF | TGTGCCAGCAGCGCCCAGGGGGACTACGAGCAGTACTTC
TRBJ1-2 | few | NA | TRBV28 | CASSVQGEYGYTF | TGTGCCAGCAGCGTACAGGGTGAATATGGCTACACCTTC
TRBJ2-2 | NA | TRBD2 | TRBV2 | CASGGLAGNTGELFF | TGTGCCAGCGGGGGACTAGCGGGAAACACCGGGGAGCTGTTTTTT
TRBJ1-1 | NA | TRBD1 | TRBV7-9 | CASSSRGTGFAEAFF | TGTGCCAGCAGCTCACGGGGGACAGGATTTGCTGAAGCTTTCTTT
TRBJ2-1 | NA | NA | TRBV30 | CAWRLYNEQFF | TGTGCCTGGAGGTTATACAATGAGCAGTTCTTC
TRBJ1-1 | NA | NA | TRBV25-1 | CASSRGRVGTEAFF | TGTGCCAGTAGTAGAGGGAGGGTGGGCACTGAAGCTTTCTTT
TRBJ2-7 | few | NA | TRBV9 | CASNFRQSYEQYF | TGTGCCAGCAATTTTCGACAGAGCTACGAGCAGTACTTC
TRBJ2-3 | NA | NA | TRBV27 | CASTPSRVTDTQYF | TGTGCCAGCACCCCCTCGAGGGTGACAGATACGCAGTATTTT
TRBJ1-1 | NA | NA | TRBV18 | CASSPLAKNTEAFF | TGTGCCAGCTCACCACTCGCGAAGAACACTGAAGCTTTCTTT
TRBJ1-5 | NA | TRBD1 | TRBV2 | CASSASLYRGVNQPQHF | TGTGCCAGCAGTGCGAGTTTGTACAGGGGGGTGAATCAGCCCCAGCATTTT
TRBJ2-2 | NA | NA | TRBV11-3 | CASSSRLEPGELFF | TGTGCCAGCAGCTCCCGACTAGAACCCGGGGAGCTGTTTTTT
TRBJ2-1 | NA | TRBD1 | TRBV7-9 | CASSLAKVTGTASRQFF | TGTGCCAGCAGCTTAGCGAAAGTAACCGGGACAGCTTCCCGGCAGTTCTTC
TRBJ2-3 | NA | NA | TRBV11-1 | CASSLQGSTDTQYF | TGTGCCAGCAGCTTGCAGGGCAGCACAGATACGCAGTATTTT
TRBJ1-6 | NA | TRBD1 | TRBV2 | CASRLIGQGRSPLHF | TGTGCCAGCAGACTAATCGGACAGGGACGGTCACCCCTCCACTTT
TRBJ2-3 | NA | TRBD2 | TRBV6-5 | CASSPGGGGTDTQYF | TGTGCCAGCAGTCCTGGCGGGGGGGGGACAGATACGCAGTATTTT
TRBJ2-7 | NA | NA | TRBV11-2 | CASSLALYYEQYF | TGTGCCAGCAGCTTAGCTCTCTACTACGAGCAGTACTTC
TRBJ1-2 | NA | NA | TRBV30 | CAWNLPGLINYGYTF | TGTGCCTGGAACCTCCCGGGACTTATTAACTATGGCTACACCTTC
TRBJ2-7 | NA | NA | TRBV27 | CASSLMGAHEQYF | TGTGCCAGCAGTTTGATGGGGGCCCACGAGCAGTACTTC
TRBJ2-5 | few | NA | TRBV7-8 | CASSSQARETQYF | TGTGCCAGCAGCTCGCAGGCCCGGGAGACCCAGTACTTC
TRBJ1-2 | once | NA | TRBV29-1 | CSALTRGESGYTF | TGCAGCGCCCTGACGCGGGGGGAAAGTGGCTACACCTTC
TRBJ1-5 | NA | NA | TRBV5-8 | CASSLIYSNQPQHF | TGTGCCAGCAGCTTAATTTATAGCAATCAGCCCCAGCATTTT
TRBJ2-3 | NA | TRBD2 | TRBV4-1 | CASSQNPPSGSPDTQYF | TGCGCCAGCAGCCAAAATCCCCCTAGCGGGAGTCCAGATACGCAGTATTTT
TRBJ1-1 | NA | TRBD1 | TRBV6-6 | CASRRDRLTEAFF | TGTGCCAGCAGGCGGGACAGGTTAACTGAAGCTTTCTTT
TRBJ1-3 | NA | NA | TRBV30 | CAWSGRGFSGNTIYF | TGTGCCTGGAGTGGTCGGGGGTTCTCTGGAAACACCATATATTTT
TRBJ2-1 | NA | NA | TRBV9 | CASSERSSYNEQFF | TGTGCCAGCAGCGAGAGGAGCTCCTACAATGAGCAGTTCTTC
TRBJ1-5 | few | NA | TRBV1 | CTTGPQHF | TGCACCACCGGGCCCCAGCATTTT
TRBJ2-3 | once | NA | TRBV27 | CASSLSSSGEDTQYF | TGTGCCAGCAGTTTAAGTAGCAGTGGAGAAGATACGCAGTATTTT
TRBJ2-3 | NA | TRBD2 | TRBV5-1 | CASSAGGVGTDTQYF | TGCGCCAGCAGCGCGGGAGGAGTTGGCACAGATACGCAGTATTTT
TRBJ2-7 | NA | TRBD2 | TRBV27 | CASNRGGYEQYF | TGTGCCAGCAACCGGGGGGGCTACGAGCAGTACTTC
TRBJ2-7 | NA | TRBD1 | TRBV27 | CASSSRTGLYEQYF | TGTGCCAGCAGTAGCCGGACAGGGCTGTACGAGCAGTACTTC
TRBJ2-7 | NA | NA | TRBV11-3 | CASSLGPAREQYF | TGTGCCAGCAGCTTAGGGCCCGCGAGGGAGCAGTACTTC
TRBJ1-1 | NA | NA | TRBV27 | CASSPVLMNTEAFF | TGTGCCAGCAGTCCGGTTCTAATGAACACTGAAGCTTTCTTT
TRBJ2-3 | NA | NA | TRBV5-1 | CASSLAPDSFVTDTQYF | TGCGCCAGCAGCTTGGCACCCGACAGTTTCGTTACAGATACGCAGTATTTT
TRBJ2-7 | NA | TRBD1 | TRBV2 | CASSEGGTGGEQYF | TGTGCCAGCAGTGAAGGCGGCACAGGGGGCGAGCAGTACTTC
TRBJ1-1 | NA | NA | TRBV5-4 | CASSPTPAGGTEAFF | TGTGCCAGCAGCCCCACCCCAGCGGGTGGCACTGAAGCTTTCTTT
TRBJ1-2 | once | NA | TRBV7-9 | CASSLVPHTNYGYTF | TGTGCCAGCAGCTTAGTCCCCCACACTAACTATGGCTACACCTTC
TRBJ2-7 | NA | NA | TRBV6-1 | CASTGDPFSYEQYF | TGTGCCAGCACGGGGGACCCTTTCTCCTACGAGCAGTACTTC
TRBJ2-7 | few | TRBD2 | TRBV5-4 | CASSPGSGISYEQYF | TGTGCCAGCAGCCCAGGTAGCGGGATATCCTACGAGCAGTACTTC
TRBJ2-1 | NA | NA | TRBV2 | CASNGGTAYNEQFF | TGTGCCAGCAATGGCGGGACAGCCTACAATGAGCAGTTCTTC
TRBJ2-3 | NA | TRBD2 | TRBV27 | CASSPMTSALDTQYF | TGTGCCAGCAGTCCCATGACTAGCGCATTAGATACGCAGTATTTT
TRBJ2-7 | NA | TRBD2 | TRBV7-2 | CASSRDSGGTYEQYF | TGTGCCAGCAGCCGCGATAGCGGGGGGACTTACGAGCAGTACTTC
TRBJ2-3 | NA | NA | TRBV20-1 | CSGTLGSTQYF | TGCAGTGGCACACTAGGGAGTACGCAGTATTTT
TRBJ1-2 | NA | TRBD1 | TRBV4-1 | CASSHGTGASYGYTF | TGCGCCAGCAGCCACGGGACAGGGGCATCCTATGGCTACACCTTC
TRBJ2-7 | NA | TRBD2 | TRBV27 | CASSPRGSSYEQYF | TGTGCCAGCAGTCCGCGCGGGAGTTCCTACGAGCAGTACTTC
TRBJ1-2 | NA | TRBD1 | TRBV6-5 | CASSQGQGAIGGYTF | TGTGCCAGCAGTCAGGGACAGGGGGCCATCGGTGGCTACACCTTC
TRBJ2-6 | NA | NA | TRBV11-2 | CASSLGQGGGSSGANVLTF | TGTGCCAGCAGCTTAGGTCAGGGGGGTGGCTCCTCTGGGGCCAACGTCCTGACTTTC
TRBJ1-2 | NA | NA | TRBV4-1 | CASSQDGSNTTF | TGCGCCAGCAGCCAAGATGGCTCCAACACGACCTTC